This T cell receptor beta chain was captured in a study of shared clonotypes between healthy human individuals. Study context: Plates per donor: three CD4 naive, three CD4 memory, two CD8 naive, one CD8 memory.

At a deep level, the assay was run. Generated by immunoSEQ multiplex PCR, the TCRdb table keeps only in-frame clones and is missing some. This table has 2 million to 3 million clones, approximately 92% appearing once. CDR3 length: 16 amino acids. Trimming took 5 bases from V and 0 from J; bases not matched to a gene: 4. Germline V gene data show CDR1 as SGHVS and CDR2 as FQNEAQ. Study-wide results and limits: The sharing of approximately 5.1% of naive CD4 clonotypes was seen across a few donors.

Details on this clone: The antigen is unknown.

The V call is TRBV7-8, the J call TRBJ2-3; 11 bases match TRBD2. This TCR derives from a young man in good health. Sequencing was done on a sample of naive CD4+ T cells sorted from blood. Noted subset: CD45RA+ positively selected. The CDR3 spells CASSIGTSGSTDTQYF. In DNA form, the CDR3 reads TGTGCCAGCAGCATAGGGACTAGCGGAAGCACAGATACGCAGTATTTT.